This TCR beta chain was obtained from a study of blood T cell repertoires in COVID-19. Libraries were prepared by immunoSEQ multiplex PCR; TCRdb keeps only in-frame clonotypes and omits some of them. The sample holds several thousand clones, 75% to 85% seen once. V was clipped by 6 bases and J by 0 bases, with 12 bases between them. This CDR3 contains 15 residues. Germline CDR1 MDHEN, CDR2 SYDVKM. The rearrangement links TRBV28 to TRBJ1-5; D unclear. Specimen: peripheral blood. The sequence was collected from a man aged 70-80 years with active COVID-19. This CDR3 reads CASSLDQYSNQPQHF. The DNA of the CDR3 is TGTGCCAGCAGCCTAGACCAGTATAGCAATCAGCCCCAGCATTTT. Combining the CDR3 with reference TRBV28 and TRBJ1-5 gives the whole variable domain DVKVTQSSRYLVKRTGEKVFLECVQDMDHENMFWYRQDPGLGLRLIYFSYDVKMKEKGDIPEGYSVSREKKERFSLILESASTNQTSMYLCASSLDQYSNQPQHFGDGTRLSIL.